This T cell receptor (beta chain) was identified during a study of response to subunit inactivated influenza vaccine (dated by TCRdb to between 2017 and 2018). Broadly, across the study: To follow how T cells responded to a trivalent subunit inactivated influenza vaccine, the researchers relied on deep quantitative profiling of the T cell receptor repertoire. The study at large found these results: According to the authors, only a limited number of new T cells may be recruited by each seasonal influenza vaccination.

The receptor library was made with RT-PCR. Sequencing took place on an Illumina HiSeq 2500. TCRdb reworked the public reads: Q25 trimming with fastp, MiXCR clone assembly, productive beta chains retained. Rows with a matching CDR3 protein are joined into one entry that keeps the most common DNA and genes. Present in this sample are about 540,000 distinct CDR3 sequences, under 30% of which were seen just once. 2.8% of the sample is taken by the ten largest. A remark on this clonotype: There is no known antigen for this receptor. Base qualities are not recorded, but no much larger clone differs from it by a single base.

Reading from cysteine to phenylalanine, the CDR3 counts 15 amino acids. The CDR3 DNA has 45 bases and is translated from base 1. Trimming removed 1 base from V and 0 bases from J, leaving 10 bases between the germline ends. Separately, the same data were catalogued under a study of T cells expressing NK-cell markers. Taken from the second paper: The TCR beta cDNA libraries were made using 5'RACE template switching, a step that added both a universal primer site and unique molecular identifiers. Three sorted T-cell subsets (CD3+CD56+NKG2C+, CD3+CD56+NKG2C- and CD3+CD56-NKG2C+) from several donors had their TCR beta-chain repertoires profiled. Most of the eight sequenced donors were HCMV-seropositive and one was HCMV-seronegative. To restrict sorting to alphabetaTCR-expressing T cells, an anti-gammadeltaTCR antibody was added in several experiments. In a handful of donors, the dominant CD3+CD56+NKG2C+ clonotypes were among the top 10 CD8+ clonotypes and accounted for roughly 1.0-8% of CD8+ T cells. Those dominant clonotypes were again the most abundant among CD3+CD56-NKG2C+ cells in a handful of donors, at roughly 25-60.1%. Whether the expanded NKG2C-expressing T cell clones were specific for HCMV antigens remained unclear. The study sequenced eight donors, all healthy volunteers chosen at random: three men and five women. HCMV-specific IgG was detected in serum with a commercial ELISA kit to determine HCMV serostatus. Ficoll density gradient centrifugation was used to isolate peripheral blood mononuclear cells from blood. CD4+ and CD8+ T cells were isolated from PBMC by magnetic immunoseparation with Miltenyi isolation kits. cDNA synthesis was primed from the TCR beta constant segment and was followed by two successive PCR amplification steps. Illumina HiSeq 2000/2500, MiSeq or NextSeq was used to sequence libraries as 2 x 150 bp reads. MIGEC was used to demultiplex reads and group the reads by UMI, and MiTCR was used to assemble and quantify clonotypes. To remove erroneous sequences, TCR cDNA sequences were retained only when supported by two or more reads. The tcR package was used for downstream repertoire analysis, and clonotypes were matched across fractions by CDR3 nucleotide sequence plus V segment. VDJmatch was used to annotate antigen specificity against VDJdb, with one amino acid substitution allowed in CDR3.

The rearrangement joined TRBV12-3 or TRBV12-4 to TRBJ2-7, with no reliable assignment of the D segment. Source: CD4+ T cells sorted from PBMCs, taken roughly 12 days after vaccination. The origin of this receptor is a man aged 45-60 years who received an inactivated influenza vaccine. Donor details come from another sample of the same person, matched by shared clones. The nucleotide sequence reads TGTGCCAGCAGTTTAGGTCGATTGAGCTCCTACGAGCAGTACTTC. This is translated as CASSLGRLSSYEQYF.